This is a list of T cell receptor beta chains from one sample in a study of response to subunit inactivated influenza vaccine. TCRdb re-derived calls from the RT-PCR reads in MiXCR, one entry per CDR3 protein. The repertoire holds over 800,000 distinct CDR3 sequences, with 21% as singletons. The specimen was PBMCs from blood, collected 5 to 6 days after vaccination. Source of these receptors: a man aged 50 or older who received an inactivated influenza vaccine. Both conserved end residues are trimmed from each CDR3. D genes are given only for firm matches.

CDR3,V,D,J
ASSLWDRGPSETQY,TRBV12-3/TRBV12-4,TRBD1,TRBJ2-5
ASEIRQGFEQY,TRBV6-2/TRBV6-3,TRBD1,TRBJ2-7
ASTLGRGSYNEQF,TRBV7-9,TRBD2,TRBJ2-1
AISPGANTGELF,TRBV10-3,NA,TRBJ2-2
ASSPRGASDTQY,TRBV12-3/TRBV12-4,NA,TRBJ2-3
ASSQTSGAIYEQY,TRBV4-3,TRBD2,TRBJ2-7
ASSLLSGTGGFYTEAF,TRBV5-8,TRBD1,TRBJ1-1
ASSLGLAATGELF,TRBV12-3/TRBV12-4,TRBD2,TRBJ2-2
ASSEARGGVDEQY,TRBV2,TRBD2,TRBJ2-7
ASSGLAGGDEQY,TRBV18,TRBD2,TRBJ2-7
SARHRDGRETQY,TRBV20-1,NA,TRBJ2-5
SAPDRTSSYEQY,TRBV20-1,TRBD1,TRBJ2-7
ASSLYVSRGESPLH,TRBV7-2,TRBD1,TRBJ1-6
ASSYSPAPRGNIQY,TRBV6-5,NA,TRBJ2-4
ASSPKTDNTGELF,TRBV18,NA,TRBJ2-2
SARDRGNNYGYT,TRBV20-1,TRBD1,TRBJ1-2
ASSVGELPNQPQH,TRBV5-1,NA,TRBJ1-5
ASSLPGLAGDTQY,TRBV12-3/TRBV12-4,TRBD2,TRBJ2-3
ASSYSALGSGNTIY,TRBV6-5,NA,TRBJ1-3
ASSYPSGTNSYNEQF,TRBV6-5,NA,TRBJ2-1
ASSYSGFGGYT,TRBV6-2/TRBV6-3,NA,TRBJ1-2
AISTQGAGTEAF,TRBV10-3,TRBD1,TRBJ1-1
ASSEEGGDTGELF,TRBV2,NA,TRBJ2-2
ASSKWDRVLGTEAF,TRBV12-3/TRBV12-4,TRBD1,TRBJ1-1
AISAGTGVSEQY,TRBV10-3,TRBD1,TRBJ2-7
ASSQTGQALPYEQY,TRBV12-3/TRBV12-4,TRBD1,TRBJ2-7
SARGSGTGGFAGELF,TRBV20-1,TRBD1,TRBJ2-2
SARDPSGGPDNEQF,TRBV20-1,TRBD2,TRBJ2-1
SAGPSGRGYEQF,TRBV20-1,TRBD2,TRBJ2-1
ASSFLGQGLDTQY,TRBV12-3/TRBV12-4,TRBD1,TRBJ2-3
ASSEQGGNSY,TRBV25-1,NA,TRBJ2-5
ASQGSGLAGEEQY,TRBV9,TRBD2,TRBJ2-7
ASRTSYNEQF,TRBV7-9,NA,TRBJ2-1
ATFTSYGYT,TRBV10-3,NA,TRBJ1-2
ASSLFGQAYGYT,TRBV12-3/TRBV12-4,NA,TRBJ1-2
AISRTSGGTDTQY,TRBV10-3,TRBD2,TRBJ2-3
ASSFGTGEGEQY,TRBV5-1,TRBD1,TRBJ2-7
ASSFRTSGRKDTQY,TRBV27,TRBD2,TRBJ2-3